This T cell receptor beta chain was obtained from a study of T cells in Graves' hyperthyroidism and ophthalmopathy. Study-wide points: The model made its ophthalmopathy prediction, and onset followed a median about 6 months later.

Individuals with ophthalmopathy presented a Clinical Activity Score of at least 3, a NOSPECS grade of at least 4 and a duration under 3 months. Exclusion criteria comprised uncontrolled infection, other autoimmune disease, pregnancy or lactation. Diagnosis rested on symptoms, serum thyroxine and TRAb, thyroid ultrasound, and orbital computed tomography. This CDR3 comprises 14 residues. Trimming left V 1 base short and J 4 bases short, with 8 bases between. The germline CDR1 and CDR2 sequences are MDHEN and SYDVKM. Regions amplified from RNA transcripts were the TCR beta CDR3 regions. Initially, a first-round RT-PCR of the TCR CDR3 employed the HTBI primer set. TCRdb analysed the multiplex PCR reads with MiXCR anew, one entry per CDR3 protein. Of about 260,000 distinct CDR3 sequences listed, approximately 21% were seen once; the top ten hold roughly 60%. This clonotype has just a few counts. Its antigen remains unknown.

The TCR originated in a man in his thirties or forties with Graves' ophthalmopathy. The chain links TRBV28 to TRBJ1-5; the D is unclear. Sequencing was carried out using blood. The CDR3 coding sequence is TGTGCCAGCAGTTTATTGGGCACGAATCAGCCCCAGCATTTT. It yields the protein CASSLLGTNQPQHF.